One and the same sample provided the 7 T cell receptor beta chains below, sequenced in a study of shared clonotypes between healthy human individuals. Using immunoSEQ multiplex PCR, the repertoire was profiled, and TCRdb retains in-frame clones only, with some absent. Among around 2.5 million clones listed, more than 85% were seen once. The sample comprised naive CD4+ T cells from PBMCs. This sample's subset: CD45RA+ positively selected. The source is a young man in good health. Some clones in this sample may be carry-over from other donors' samples.

The CDR3 nucleotides are TGTGCCAGCAGCCATATACCGGGACAGGGAAACACTGAAGCTTTCTTT. As protein: CASSHIPGQGNTEAFF. The rearrangement uses TRBV7-9 and TRBJ1-1; 9 bases fit TRBD1. Per the germline V gene, CDR1 is SEHNR and CDR2 is FQNEAQ (reference sequence). This CDR3 comprises 16 residues. The V segment lost 5 bases and the J segment 2 bases; nucleotides outside the gene matches: 9.

The rearrangement joins TRBV7-9 to TRBJ2-7, with unresolved D. Between the trimmed V and J ends, which lost 3 bases and 6 bases, there was a span of 15 bases. Looked up from germline, CDR1 is SEHNR and CDR2 is FQNEAQ (reference sequence). The CDR3 totals 14 residues. The CDR3 nucleotides read TGTGCCAGCAGCTTCGGGCGTCAGGCTCCCGAGCAGTACTTC. It yields the protein CASSFGRQAPEQYF. The full variable domain, rest sourced from reference TRBV7-9 and TRBJ2-7, is DTGVSQNPRHKITKRGQNVTFRCDPISEHNRLYWYRQTLGQGPEFLTYFQNEAQLEKSRLLSDRFSAERPKGSFSTLEIQRTEQGDSAMYLCASSFGRQAPEQYFGPGTRLTVT.

This clone has a handful of counts. This chain uses TRBV7-2 with TRBJ1-5; D unresolved. Deletions cut 1 base from V and 3 bases from J, with 10 bases between. Germline CDR1 reads SGHTA; CDR2 reads FQGNSA. The CDR3 extends over 15 amino acids. This chain's CDR3 is CASSLVSGNNQPQHF. CDR3 DNA: TGTGCCAGCAGCTTAGTTTCCGGGAACAATCAGCCCCAGCATTTT.

This rearrangement joins TRBV18 to TRBJ2-3, with 8 bases fitting TRBD2. The CDR3 loop spans 16 amino acids. CDR1 KGHSH and CDR2 LQKENI come from the germline V gene. With 2 bases clipped from V and 2 bases from J, the junction kept 6 bases outside the gene matches. The CDR3 reads CASSPSAGGYTDTQYF. The CDR3 coding sequence is TGTGCCAGCTCACCATCGGCGGGAGGATACACAGATACGCAGTATTTT.

This clone was observed once. This same CDR3 is encoded by further DNA sequences in the sample. This chain links TRBV18 with TRBJ1-1; D remains unclear. Trimming took 2 bases from V and 8 from J, leaving 12 bases between them. This CDR3 spans 13 amino acids. Germline values: CDR1 KGHSH, CDR2 LQKENI. CDR3 protein: CASSPGLGSEAFF. In nucleotides, the CDR3 is TGTGCCAGCTCACCAGGGCTTGGGTCGGAAGCTTTCTTT.

The J gene is TRBJ1-2, the V gene TRBV15, with 8 bases aligning to TRBD1. Trimming removed 2 bases from V and 6 bases from J; junction bases left unmatched: 5. The CDR3 has 14 amino acids. Per germline, CDR1 LNHNV and CDR2 YYDKDF (reference sequence). CDR3 in amino acids: CATSRRTGFNGYTF. The DNA for the CDR3 is TGTGCCACCAGCAGACGGACAGGGTTCAATGGCTACACCTTC.

The chain recombines TRBV7-2 with TRBJ2-1; D might be TRBD2 (6 bases). CDR1 is SGHTA and CDR2 is FQGNSA in the germline V gene. V was pared by 5 bases and J by 4 bases, with 18 bases between. The CDR3 loop spans 16 amino acids. The CDR3 region is CASSPLGLATYNEQFF. CDR3 in DNA: TGTGCCAGCAGCCCACTGGGGCTAGCGACTTACAATGAGCAGTTCTTC.